The entry that follows covers one T cell receptor beta chain sequence. This clonotype has only a few counts. Its specific antigen is unknown. Base qualities are not provided; no much larger clone lies one nucleotide away. The record originates from a study of T cell repertoires in cytomegalovirus infection (dated by TCRdb to the late 2010s). Describing the broader study: Donor HLA type was relevant to the analysis, as public TCR beta signatures indicated carriage of CMV infection together with the matching HLA type. Summary of the overall study and its limitations: In both this cohort and an independent roughly 360-donor cohort, the cumulative frequency of public TCR beta family members distinguished carriers of CMV infection plus the relevant HLA type. In the ex vivo response, HLA-C-restricted CMV-specific TCR beta clonotypes were dominant, and in two of eight donors the single most frequent clonotype came from this HLA-C-restricted group.

TCRdb names Illumina HiSeq 1500 as the instrument used. Through fastp at Q25 and MiXCR, TCRdb rebuilt clones from the public reads, retaining in-frame beta chains. Every distinct CDR3 protein forms one entry, paired with its most common genes and DNA. Here the sample has about 330,000 distinct CDR3 sequences; 8% to 10% occur a single time. The ten largest clones add up to 3.5% to 4.5% of the sample. V drops 2 bases and J drops 1 base, leaving 5 bases in between. The CDR3 measures 13 amino acids from cysteine to phenylalanine. Only the CDR3 portion is preserved as DNA: 39 bases, with reading frame beginning at the first base. For CDR1 and CDR2, the germline V gene lists SGHDN and FVKESK.

The chain was built from TRBV14 and TRBJ1-1; there is no confident call for the D gene. The specimen sequenced was PBMCs. The TCR comes from a human donor in good health (CMV status not recorded). Some clones in this sample may be carry-over from other donors' samples. In nucleotides, the sequence is TGTGCCAGCAGCCAAAAACCGAACACTGAAGCTTTCTTT. The resulting protein is CASSQKPNTEAFF. The full variable domain, with segments outside the CDR3 supplied by the reference TRBV14 and TRBJ1-1 proteins, appears as EAGVTQFPSHSVIEKGQTVTLRCDPISGHDNLYWYRRVMGKEIKFLLHFVKESKQDESGMPNNRFLAERTGGTYSTLKVQPAELEDSGVYFCASSQKPNTEAFFGQGTRLTVV.